These 26 T cell receptor beta chains were all obtained from the same sample, sequenced in a study of cytomegalovirus exposure and HLA in healthy donors. Vbeta (60) and Jbeta (13) primers were used in the PCR. TCRdb keeps only in-frame clones here, not all; method: immunoSEQ multiplex PCR. The sample consists of about 130,000 clones, 65% to 80% of them appearing once. The sequencing input was PBMCs. Receptor source: a woman aged 18-29 years in good health and CMV-seronegative.

The chain links TRBV4-1 to TRBJ2-3; 11 positions match TRBD2. The germline CDR1 and CDR2 sequences are MGHRA and YSYEKL. The CDR3 runs 16 residues. The V gene end was trimmed by 5 bases and the J gene end by 5 bases; junction bases not matched to a gene: 9. The chain's CDR3 is CASSFKGTSGLDTQYF. CDR3 DNA sequence: TGCGCCAGCAGCTTTAAGGGGACTAGCGGATTAGATACGCAGTATTTT.

This clone came up once. This sequence joins TRBV5-6 and TRBJ2-7; 8 bases map to TRBD1. V shed 4 bases and J 2 bases; nucleotides not matched to a gene: 5. The CDR3 extends over 14 amino acids. Germline CDR1 reads SGHDT; CDR2 reads YYEEEE. The CDR3 is CASSAGQGAYEQYF. The DNA of the CDR3 is TGTGCCAGCAGCGCCGGACAGGGAGCCTACGAGCAGTACTTC. Filled out from reference TRBV5-6 and TRBJ2-7, the complete variable domain reads DAGVTQSPTHLIKTRGQQVTLRCSPKSGHDTVSWYQQALGQGPQFIFQYYEEEERQRGNFPDRFSGHQFPNYSSELNVNALLLGDSALYLCASSAGQGAYEQYFGPGTRLTVT.

This rearrangement joins TRBV27 to TRBJ1-2, with 9 bases matching TRBD1. CDR3 length: 13 amino acids. The germline CDR1 and CDR2 sequences are MNHEY and SMNVEV (reference sequence). V lost 10 bases, J lost 2 bases, and 5 bases stayed unmatched. The CDR3 DNA follows: TGTGCCACCAGGACAGGGGTAAACTATGGCTACACCTTC. Translation gives CATRTGVNYGYTF.

This chain uses TRBV5-6 with TRBJ1-5; 9 bases are shared with TRBD1. V shed 3 bases, J shed 5 bases, and the junction held 12 bases outside the gene matches. This CDR3 is 17 amino acids long. Germline V CDR1 and CDR2: SGHDT, YYEEEE. The CDR3 DNA reads TGTGCCAGCAGCTCAAGCCAACAGGGGGCTGGGGATCAGCCCCAGCATTTT. It is translated as CASSSSQQGAGDQPQHF.

The chain has TRBV7-9 and TRBJ1-2; D might be TRBD1 (6 bases). The CDR3 covers 14 residues. The V end was cut by 5 bases, the J end by 6 bases, with 16 bases between. CDR1 is SEHNR and CDR2 is FQNEAQ in the germline V gene (reference sequence). The CDR3 is CASSQWDTDNGYTF. The CDR3 bases are TGTGCCAGCAGCCAATGGGACACGGATAATGGCTACACCTTC.

The gene calls are TRBV5-3 and TRBJ1-4; D not resolved. TRBV5-3 is an open reading frame, and its role is uncertain. The CDR3 runs to 15 residues. The V end lost 1 base, the J end lost 3 bases, and 10 bases lay between the germline ends. The CDR3 nucleotides are TGTGCCAGAAGCTTGTTTGGCGCGGCTAATGAAAAACTGTTTTTT. It yields the protein CARSLFGAANEKLFF.

This clone has only one observation. The chain has TRBV7-8 and TRBJ1-5, with D unresolved. The CDR3 consists of 13 residues. CDR1 SGHVS and CDR2 FQNEAQ come from the germline V gene. The germline V and J ends were trimmed by 1 base and 7 bases, with 8 bases remaining between them. The CDR3 sequence is CASSLESGQPQHF. CDR3 nucleotide sequence: TGTGCCAGCAGCTTAGAATCGGGACAGCCCCAGCATTTT.

V is TRBV7-9 and J is TRBJ2-1; D unresolved. Germline loops: CDR1 SEHNR, CDR2 FQNEAQ (reference sequence). The CDR3 is made up of 15 amino acids. Trimming took 2 bases from V and 3 from J, leaving 11 bases between them. This CDR3 is CASSLTLSVYNEQFF. The CDR3, as DNA: TGTGCCAGCAGCTTAACCCTCTCGGTCTACAATGAGCAGTTCTTC.

This clone was counted once. The CDR3 loop is CSVSDTLDTEAFF. DNA for the CDR3: TGCAGCGTCTCGGACACCCTGGACACTGAAGCTTTCTTT. This rearrangement joins TRBV29-1 to TRBJ1-1; D might be TRBD1 (5 bases). The CDR3 extends over 13 amino acids. The germline V gene encodes CDR1 SQVTM and CDR2 ANQGSEA. V dropped 6 bases and J dropped 3 bases, with 14 bases sitting between them.

The chain combines TRBV19 with TRBJ2-7, with 10 bases matching TRBD2. Losses at the gene ends were 6 bases for V and 1 base for J; bases not matched to a gene: 6. Germline CDR1 is LNHDA and CDR2 is SQIVND (reference sequence). The CDR3 extends over 15 amino acids. CDR3: CASSQGLATSYEQYF. The CDR3 DNA reads as TGTGCCAGTAGCCAGGGACTAGCGACATCCTACGAGCAGTACTTC.

V is TRBV13 and J is TRBJ2-7, with a possible D match to TRBD1 (6 bases). The CDR3 is made up of 13 amino acids. Germline assignment: CDR1 PRHDT and CDR2 FYEKMQ (reference sequence). V was cut by 5 bases and J by 3 bases, with 11 bases left in between. The CDR3 sequence is CASSRETGYEQYF. The CDR3 nucleotides read TGTGCCAGCAGCCGAGAGACAGGCTACGAGCAGTACTTC.

The V and J genes are TRBV2 and TRBJ1-4; tentative D call: TRBD1 (5 bases). The germline V gene encodes CDR1 SNHLY and CDR2 FYNNEI. There are 16 residues in the CDR3. Trimming pared 6 bases from V and 8 bases from J, leaving 22 bases between. The CDR3 DNA reads TGTGCCAGCAGGGCCTGGGCGGGGCCCAAGATCGAAAAACTGTTTTTT. The encoded protein is CASRAWAGPKIEKLFF.

Turning to this clone: A junction end diverges from the germline sequence, so it may reflect a read error. The chain carries TRBV19 and TRBJ1-5; 7 positions agree with TRBD1. This CDR3 region has 17 residues. The germline V gene has CDR1 LNHDA and CDR2 SQIVND (reference sequence). CDR3 sequence (DNA): TGTGTCAGTAGTAGAGAGGGACAGTCCTATAGCAATCAGCCCCAGCATTTT. Protein: CVSSREGQSYSNQPQHF.

The gene calls are TRBV27 and TRBJ1-1; 7 nucleotides align to TRBD1. The CDR3 runs 15 residues. Trimming removed 2 bases from V and 5 bases from J; junction bases left unmatched: 8. Germline CDR1 reads MNHEY; CDR2 reads SMNVEV (reference sequence). The chain's CDR3 is CASSLIGQVGTEAFF. The DNA for the CDR3 is TGTGCCAGCAGTTTAATCGGACAGGTTGGGACTGAAGCTTTCTTT.

The chain has TRBV6-5 and TRBJ2-7, with 7 bases fitting TRBD1. V lost 4 bases to trimming and J lost 4 bases; unmatched junction nucleotides: 7. Germline CDR1 is MNHEY and CDR2 is SVGAGI. CDR3 length: 14 residues. CDR3 sequence reads: CASSSGTELYEQYF. The CDR3 region has the DNA TGTGCCAGCAGTTCTGGGACAGAGCTTTACGAGCAGTACTTC.

This chain connects TRBV15 to TRBJ2-2; 10 nucleotides agree with TRBD2. Germline CDR1 is LNHNV and CDR2 is YYDKDF (reference sequence). Germline trimming cut 4 bases from V and 7 bases from J; bases unmatched to any gene: 6. This CDR3 has 15 residues. The CDR3: CATSTGLAVVGELFF. As DNA, the CDR3 is TGTGCCACCAGCACAGGACTAGCGGTTGTCGGGGAGCTGTTTTTT.

In this sample, this clone turned up a few times. The genes are TRBV7-9 and TRBJ2-3; 8 nucleotides align to TRBD1. Germline V gene sequence: CDR1 SEHNR, CDR2 FQNEAQ (reference sequence). V gave up 5 bases and J gave up 5 bases; unmatched junction bases: 12. This CDR3 contains 16 residues. The DNA of the CDR3 is TGTGCCAGCAGCCGGGGACAGGTGGAGCCTCAAGATACGCAGTATTTT. This gives the protein CASSRGQVEPQDTQYF.

The chain has TRBV7-8 and TRBJ1-1; maybe TRBD1 (6 bases). Trimming removed 4 bases from V and 0 bases from J, with 12 bases in between. From germline, CDR1 is SGHVS and CDR2 FQNEAQ. CDR3 length equals 15 residues. The CDR3 nucleotides are TGTGCCAGCAGCTCCTGGACAGCGATGAACACTGAAGCTTTCTTT. This sequence encodes CASSSWTAMNTEAFF.

The gene calls are TRBV4-1 and TRBJ2-1; 9 nucleotides line up with TRBD1. The germline V gene has CDR1 MGHRA and CDR2 YSYEKL. After removal of 5 bases from V and 0 bases from J, the junction contained 2 bases not matched to a gene. The CDR3 contains 15 residues. The DNA for the CDR3 is TGCGCCAGCAGCGGGACAGGGACCTCCTACAATGAGCAGTTCTTC. It is translated as CASSGTGTSYNEQFF.

This clone has more than one count but fewer than ten. The CDR3 nucleotides read TGCGCCAGCAGCCTGGACAGGTTCAGCGAGCAGTACTTC. Residues: CASSLDRFSEQYF. V and J are TRBV5-1 and TRBJ2-7; the match to TRBD1 covers 7 bases. The germline V gene encodes CDR1 SGHRS and CDR2 YFSETQ. CDR3 size: 13 residues. V was clipped by 4 bases and J by 6 bases; unmatched bases: 7.

DNA of the CDR3: TGCGCCAGCAGTTGGACAGGGAACACTGAAGCTTTCTTT. Translating gives CASSWTGNTEAFF. This sequence joins TRBV10-2 and TRBJ1-1; 7 bases match TRBD1. V lost 5 bases, J lost 1 base, and 1 base stayed unmatched. Germline loops: CDR1 WSHSY, CDR2 SAAADI. The CDR3 length is 13 residues.

This sequence joins TRBV10-3 and TRBJ2-7; tentatively, D is TRBD1 (6 bases). Germline V gene sequence: CDR1 ENHRY, CDR2 SYGVKD. The CDR3 extends over 14 amino acids. V was pared by 4 bases and J by 5 bases, with 15 bases between. In nucleotides, the CDR3 is TGTGCCATCAGTGCATCGGCAGGGGTCAACGAGCAGTACTTC. Its protein is CAISASAGVNEQYF.

The chain couples TRBV10-1 to TRBJ2-3, with D tentatively TRBD2 (6 bases). The germline CDR1 and CDR2 sequences are WNHNN and SYGVQD (reference sequence). The CDR3 is 13 residues long. V lost 2 bases and J lost 3, with 6 bases in between. The chain's CDR3 is CASSERETDTQYF. CDR3 nucleotide sequence: TGCGCCAGCAGTGAGCGGGAGACAGATACGCAGTATTTT.

The J gene is TRBJ1-1, the V gene TRBV20-1; D remains unclear. Germline CDR1 reads DFQATT; CDR2 reads SNEGSKA (reference sequence). The V gene lost 6 bases and the J gene lost 1 base, with 6 bases spanning the gap. The CDR3 extends over 11 amino acids. CDR3 DNA sequence: TGCAGTGCGGCAGAGAACACTGAAGCTTTCTTT. Translation gives CSAAENTEAFF.

The genes are TRBV29-1 and TRBJ2-7; no definite D call. Looked up from germline, CDR1 is SQVTM and CDR2 is ANQGSEA. CDR3 size: 12 residues. Trimming removed 7 bases from V and 6 bases from J, with 16 bases in between. The CDR3 loop reads CSAFAESGEQYF. The CDR3 DNA is TGCAGCGCCTTCGCCGAGTCGGGCGAGCAGTACTTC.

The chain couples TRBV7-9 to TRBJ2-3, with 12 bases fitting TRBD2. V lost 5 bases to trimming and J lost 5 bases; unmatched junction nucleotides: 8. Per germline, CDR1 SEHNR and CDR2 FQNEAQ (reference sequence). The CDR3 loop spans 16 amino acids. CDR3 protein: CASSPLAGGQVDTQYF. The CDR3, as DNA: TGTGCCAGCAGCCCTCTAGCGGGAGGGCAAGTAGATACGCAGTATTTT.